This TCR beta chain is drawn from a study of shared clonotypes between healthy human individuals (TCRdb year 2020). For the wider study: The cohort comprised a couple of women and three men aged 18 to 49 years. For each donor, CD4 naive and CD4 memory were each given three plates, CD8 naive was given two plates, and CD8 memory was given one plate. Blood TCR repertoires of roughly five healthy adults were deeply sequenced to estimate repertoire size and the extent of clonotype sharing between individuals. To increase sequencing depth and limit assay-specific biases, TCR repertoire library preparation and sequencing were carried out by different laboratories using diverse techniques. Per donor, leukapheresis produced somewhere between about 0.8 and 9.5 billion PBMCs. The full study reports these points: Because the study included a small number of donors, the genetic and exposure-history diversity represented was limited. Incomplete sequencing was indicated by rarefaction of sorted-subset datasets, despite the large sequencing depth. Sampling was restricted to blood, and TCR repertoires in tissues likely differ from the TCR repertoires found in blood. Higher generation probabilities were observed for clonotypes shared by all four sorted-subset donors than for non-shared clonotypes. Based on pairwise subsampling, the degree of clonotype sharing among donors was expected to be affected by sequencing depth. Across a handful of donors, approximately 4.9% of naive CD4, roughly 3.5% of naive CD8, approximately 2.5% of memory CD4, and approximately 0.4% of memory CD8 clonotypes were shared. Estimated clonotype richness was generally larger for naive than for memory subsets.

CD8 naive samples consisted of CD45RO-negative cells that were positively selected for CCR7, yielding a CD45RA+CCR7+ population without TemRA cells. Donors were healthy HIV-negative adults with no recently reported acute infections or vaccinations. Every donor was a Caucasian adult residing in Nashville, Tennessee, USA. Blood was obtained by leukapheresis, after which PBMCs were separated by Ficoll-Histopaque density gradient centrifugation and cryopreserved in liquid nitrogen vapor phase. Purity and quantity of every magnetically sorted T cell population were checked by analytical flow cytometry. From each sorted fraction, genomic DNA was isolated and quantified by UV absorbance on a Nanodrop 2000c. TCR CDR3 regions were amplified from genomic DNA by multiplex PCR using the deep immunoSEQ assay. For each cell subset, the extracted genomic DNA was distributed evenly across all wells of several immunoSEQ 96-well plates, and each plate served as one replicate. For sorted subsets, each replicate PCR was loaded with 200 to 250 ng genomic DNA, equivalent to 30,000 or so T cell genomes. Purified libraries were measured with a Qubit 3.0 fluorometer, size-checked on a Bioanalyzer 2100, and measured again with the KAPA Library Quantification kit. Each immunoSEQ 96-well plate was sequenced on its own single-read 150-cycle Illumina NextSeq 550 flow cell. On the study's bioinformatics: Because the immunoSEQ output held only junctional sequences and lacked quality scores, the filtering could not match the filtering applied to full-length reads. To assign V/J genes and CDR3, sequences were annotated against IMGT germline references using PyIR, a Python wrapper for IgBLAST v1.9. Any read was removed if the V/J assignment was weak (E-value above 1e-6), the CDR3 was missing, or the read contained stop codons, out-of-frame junctions, or ambiguous translated residues. A V3J clonotype was defined by an identical inferred V gene, J gene, and CDR3 amino acid sequence. Percentage overlap between repertoires was computed as shared unique clonotypes divided by the size of the smaller repertoire. Richness of each repertoire was evaluated using RTK rarefaction, the Chao1 estimator, and Recon v2.1 estimates of unobserved clonotypes. OLGA was used to compute generation probabilities for all TCRbeta clonotypes that the gDNA method yielded from several donors. Here the immuneACCESS table is served through TCRdb, limited to in-frame sequences with V and J called. Missing clones are a known gap in these copies; in checked studies unresolved V genes cover under half, and the rest lacks a known reason. V, J and clone size were drawn from that table, and D and trimming were deduced from the DNA. This sample is represented by 2 million to 2.5 million clones; approximately 95% of them were singletons. The top ten constitute 0.85% to 1.2% of the sample.

Comment on this clone: The target of this receptor is not known. The record has no base qualities; no much larger clone is one base away.

Trimming takes 5 bases off V and 5 bases off J; junction bases not matched to a gene: 12. CDR1 and CDR2 are drawn from the germline V gene (reference sequence): SEHNR, FQNEAQ. The CDR3 numbers 16 residues from cysteine through phenylalanine. The kept DNA is CDR3 alone, 48 bases in frame from the first base. The sequenced sample consisted of naive CD8+ T cells sorted from blood. The cell subset or site label corresponds to: CD45RA+CCR7+. The TCR originated in a man between 18 and 29 years old in good health. The V and J genes are TRBV7-9 and TRBJ2-3, with 8 junctional bases fitting TRBD1. The DNA sequence is as follows: TGTGCCAGCAGCCCCGTCGCAGGGGGCGTGATAGATACGCAGTATTTT. The encoded protein is CASSPVAGGVIDTQYF.